The entry that follows covers one T cell receptor beta chain sequence. These data are taken from a study of T cells in Graves' hyperthyroidism and ophthalmopathy. The CDR3 extends over 14 amino acids. V was trimmed by 5 bases and J by 5 bases, leaving 16 bases between them. Germline V CDR1 and CDR2: SEHNR, FQNEAQ (reference sequence). For Graves' hyperthyroidism to be stable, ophthalmopathy could not progress within 18 months. Amplified TCR beta CDR3 regions came from RNA transcripts. The TCR CDR3 was amplified in a first-round RT-PCR using the HTBI primer set. TCRdb reprocessed the multiplex PCR reads with MiXCR, giving one entry per CDR3 protein. The sample includes around 760,000 distinct CDR3 sequences, approximately 40% of them seen just once.

This receptor was taken from a woman aged 40 to 55 with Graves' hyperthyroidism. The sequenced material came from blood. This chain links TRBV7-9 with TRBJ2-7; D perhaps matches TRBD1 (5 bases). CDR3 nucleotide sequence: TGTGCCAGCAGCACTCAGGGAACGGGCCACGAGCAGTACTTC. Its protein product is CASSTQGTGHEQYF.